Listed below are T cell receptor beta chains from one sample, sequenced in a study of T cell changes during pregnancy in multiple sclerosis. Measured with immunoSEQ multiplex PCR; TCRdb has only the in-frame clones, and not every one. The sample lists more than 85,000 clones; more than 90% were seen once. The sample consisted of peripheral blood, taken in the second trimester of pregnancy. The receptors come from a female donor with multiple sclerosis, enrolled in a pregnancy study. The CDR3 runs from the conserved cysteine through the conserved F or W. Each record gives: D gene, J gene, V gene, clone size, CDR3 protein, CDR3 DNA. The D gene is left open where the match is weak. The size of a clone is reported for some rows only, either as once, few or many, or as a class for expanded clones.

.,TRBJ1-1,TRBV27,few,CASRPGGTNTEAFF,TGTGCCAGCAGACCCGGGGGGACGAACACTGAAGCTTTCTTT
.,TRBJ2-2,TRBV7-9,.,CASSKTRAGELFF,TGTGCCAGCAGCAAAACTAGGGCCGGGGAGCTGTTTTTT
TRBD1,TRBJ1-5,TRBV6-5,.,CASSSRDRDQPQHF,TGTGCCAGCAGTTCTCGGGACAGGGATCAGCCCCAGCATTTT
.,TRBJ1-2,TRBV5-6,.,CASSAKNRYYGYTF,TGTGCCAGCAGCGCGAAAAACAGGTACTATGGCTACACCTTC
.,TRBJ2-2,TRBV10-1,once,CASSEGSGTGELFF,TGCGCCAGCAGTGAGGGTTCGGGAACCGGGGAGCTGTTTTTT
.,TRBJ1-4,TRBV18,once,CASSPVYEKLFF,TGTGCCAGCTCACCGGTCTACGAAAAACTGTTTTTT
.,TRBJ1-4,TRBV30,.,CAWGGGNEKLFF,TGTGCCTGGGGCGGGGGAAACGAAAAACTGTTTTTT
TRBD1,TRBJ1-3,TRBV2,.,CASSDRTGAGNTIYF,TGTGCCAGCAGTGATAGGACAGGGGCTGGAAACACCATATATTTT
TRBD1,TRBJ1-4,TRBV5-1,.,CASSQGTGGDEKLFF,TGCGCCAGCAGCCAAGGGACAGGGGGCGATGAAAAACTGTTTTTT
.,TRBJ1-1,TRBV27,.,CASTPRGRVGSTEAFF,TGTGCCAGCACCCCTAGAGGGAGGGTGGGCAGCACTGAAGCTTTCTTT
TRBD1,TRBJ1-1,TRBV7-9,.,CASRGTGPEAFF,TGTGCCAGCCGGGGGACAGGGCCTGAAGCTTTCTTT
TRBD2,TRBJ2-2,TRBV6-5,once,CASSPGLATTGELFF,TGTGCCAGCAGTCCGGGACTAGCGACTACCGGGGAGCTGTTTTTT
TRBD1,TRBJ2-7,TRBV27,.,CASSLSAGTGAYEQYF,TGTGCCAGCAGTTTATCGGCCGGGACAGGGGCCTACGAGCAGTACTTC
.,TRBJ2-1,TRBV11-2,.,CASSLEEGGYNEQFF,TGTGCCAGCAGCTTAGAAGAGGGCGGGTACAATGAGCAGTTCTTC
TRBD2,TRBJ2-3,TRBV10-1,.,CASSESGLAATDTQYF,TGCGCCAGCAGTGAGTCTGGGCTAGCGGCCACAGATACGCAGTATTTT
TRBD2,TRBJ2-3,TRBV7-9,.,CASSTRGARDTQYF,TGTGCCAGCAGCACGCGGGGGGCGCGAGATACGCAGTATTTT
.,TRBJ1-4,TRBV2,once,CASSGVDWSEKLFF,TGTGCCAGCAGTGGTGTTGACTGGAGTGAAAAACTGTTTTTT
TRBD1,TRBJ2-7,TRBV27,.,CASRTGMYEQYF,TGTGCCTCCCGGACAGGGATGTACGAGCAGTACTTC
TRBD1,TRBJ1-2,TRBV28,once,CASTDRAPNYGYTF,TGTGCCAGCACCGACAGGGCCCCTAACTATGGCTACACCTTC
TRBD1,TRBJ1-6,TRBV9,.,CASSVGSRGYSPLHF,TGTGCCAGCAGCGTAGGTTCCAGGGGGTATTCACCCCTCCACTTT
.,TRBJ1-5,TRBV15,.,CATSIYRVGQPQHF,TGTGCCACCAGCATTTACAGGGTAGGTCAGCCCCAGCATTTT
.,TRBJ2-4,TRBV15,.,CATSRAENIQYF,TGTGCCACCAGCAGGGCCGAAAACATTCAGTACTTC
TRBD1,TRBJ2-1,TRBV9,.,CASSRQGVGSYNEQFF,TGTGCCAGCAGCCGTCAGGGGGTCGGCTCCTACAATGAGCAGTTCTTC
.,TRBJ1-4,TRBV2,.,CASRGEGGNEKLFF,TGTGCCAGCAGGGGGGAGGGAGGTAATGAAAAACTGTTTTTT
TRBD2,TRBJ2-3,TRBV18,.,CASSPGTSGGSDTQYF,TGTGCCAGCTCACCAGGCACTAGCGGAGGGTCAGATACGCAGTATTTT
TRBD2,TRBJ2-1,TRBV9,.,CASSSSQTSGRGEQFF,TGTGCCAGCAGTTCCAGCCAGACTAGCGGGAGGGGTGAGCAGTTCTTC
TRBD1,TRBJ1-2,TRBV18,.,CASSSGTGRTGYTF,TGTGCCAGCTCGTCCGGGACAGGGAGGACTGGCTACACCTTC
.,TRBJ2-1,TRBV6-1,.,CASSADSYNEQFF,TGTGCCAGCAGCGCAGACAGCTACAATGAGCAGTTCTTC
TRBD1,TRBJ2-1,TRBV14,.,CASSPGSRDRIYNEQFF,TGTGCCAGCAGCCCTGGGAGCCGGGACAGAATCTACAATGAGCAGTTCTTC
TRBD2,TRBJ2-3,TRBV5-1,.,CASSLGLAGGDTQYF,TGCGCCAGCAGCTTGGGACTAGCGGGAGGAGATACGCAGTATTTT
.,TRBJ2-2,TRBV5-6,.,CASSPDRFTGELFF,TGTGCCAGCAGCCCCGACAGGTTCACCGGGGAGCTGTTTTTT
TRBD1,TRBJ1-1,TRBV5-1,.,CASSSLGGGTGVNTEAFF,TGCGCCAGCAGCTCGTTGGGAGGGGGGACAGGGGTGAACACTGAAGCTTTCTTT
.,TRBJ1-1,TRBV14,.,CASSQGMTGTWEAFF,TGTGCCAGCAGCCAAGGCATGACCGGGACATGGGAAGCTTTCTTT
.,TRBJ2-1,TRBV7-2,.,CASKLRSYNEQFF,TGTGCCAGCAAGTTAAGGAGTTACAATGAGCAGTTCTTC
.,TRBJ1-2,TRBV9,.,CASSVVPGAGYGYTF,TGTGCCAGCAGCGTAGTCCCAGGGGCTGGCTATGGCTACACCTTC
.,TRBJ2-7,TRBV10-1,.,CASNHSSMCYEQYF,TGCGCCAGCAACCACTCTAGCATGTGCTACGAGCAGTACTTC
TRBD1,TRBJ2-1,TRBV7-2,once,CASSASYRGNEQFF,TGTGCCAGCAGCGCCTCCTACAGGGGAAATGAGCAGTTCTTC
.,TRBJ1-1,TRBV7-9,.,CASSFSGVRGDEAFF,TGTGCCAGCAGCTTTTCTGGGGTGCGCGGGGACGAAGCTTTCTTT
.,TRBJ2-1,TRBV5-1,.,CASSPNYGGVNNEQFF,TGCGCCAGCAGCCCGAACTACGGGGGAGTCAACAATGAGCAGTTCTTC
TRBD1,TRBJ1-5,TRBV6-5,.,CASSYGQGKEPQHF,TGTGCCAGCAGTTACGGACAGGGAAAAGAGCCCCAGCATTTT
.,TRBJ1-1,TRBV9,few,CASSAFEGASEAFF,TGTGCCAGCAGCGCCTTTGAAGGGGCATCTGAAGCTTTCTTT
TRBD1,TRBJ2-3,TRBV5-4,.,CASSLSGQGADTQYF,TGTGCCAGCAGCTTGAGCGGACAGGGAGCAGATACGCAGTATTTT
.,TRBJ2-1,TRBV23-1,once,CASSQITRGNEQFF,TGCGCCAGCAGTCAAATTACTAGGGGGAATGAGCAGTTCTTC